This TCR beta chain was profiled in a study of blood T cell repertoires in COVID-19. Across the study: From T cells, B-cell-depleted T cells, or PBMCs came the material, which was cDNA or gDNA.

Participants came from around 25 US areas, aged about 18 to 89 years. Recovered status applied to Cohort 3 donors who had two consecutive negative PCRs. It also applied to those with clearance or with symptom resolution. This clone was found a few times. Per the original data handling: Estimates of nucleated cell counts were drawn from the amplification of reference gene primers. Generated by immunoSEQ multiplex PCR, the TCRdb table keeps only in-frame clones and is missing some. That table gives V, J and clone size, and the DNA gave D and trimming. Altogether fewer than 450,000 clones are present, around 90% being singletons, with the ten largest covering 1.2%. The CDR3 is made up of 15 amino acids. Germline CDR1 and CDR2: MNHEY and SMNVEV (reference sequence). The V gene end was trimmed by 4 bases and the J gene end by 4 bases; junction bases not matched to a gene: 7.

J is TRBJ1-5 and V is TRBV27; TRBD1 agrees at 7 bases. This sequence originates from a woman aged 18-29 years who had recovered from COVID-19. The sample comprised PBMCs or T cells enriched from blood (not recorded which). The CDR3 spells CASSWVEGANQPQHF. The CDR3 bases are TGTGCCAGCAGTTGGGTCGAGGGGGCGAATCAGCCCCAGCATTTT.